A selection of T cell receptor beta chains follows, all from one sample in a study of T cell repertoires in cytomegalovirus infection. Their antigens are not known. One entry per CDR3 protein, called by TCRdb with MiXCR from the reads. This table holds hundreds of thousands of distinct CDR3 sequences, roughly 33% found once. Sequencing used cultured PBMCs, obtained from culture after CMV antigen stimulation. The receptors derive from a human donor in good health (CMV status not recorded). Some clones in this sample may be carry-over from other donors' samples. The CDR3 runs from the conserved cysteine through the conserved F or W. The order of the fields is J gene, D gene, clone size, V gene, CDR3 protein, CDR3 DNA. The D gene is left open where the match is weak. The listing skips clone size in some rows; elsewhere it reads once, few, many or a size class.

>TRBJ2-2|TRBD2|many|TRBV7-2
CASSFGGTTASGELFF
TGTGCCAGCAGCTTCGGAGGGACTACGGCATCCGGGGAGCTGTTTTTT
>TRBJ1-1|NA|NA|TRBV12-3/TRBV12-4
CASTSRGMGTEAFF
TGTGCCAGCACAAGTCGGGGGATGGGCACTGAAGCTTTCTTT
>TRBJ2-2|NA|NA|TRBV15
CAAGDRDTGELFF
TGTGCCGCCGGGGACCGGGACACCGGGGAGCTGTTTTTT
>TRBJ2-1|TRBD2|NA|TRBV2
CASSELAGVKFF
TGTGCCAGCAGTGAGCTAGCGGGAGTTAAGTTCTTC
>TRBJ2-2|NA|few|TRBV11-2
CASSLSIAGHPNTGELFF
TGTGCCAGCAGCTTATCTATCGCGGGTCACCCGAACACCGGGGAGCTGTTTTTT
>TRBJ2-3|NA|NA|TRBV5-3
CASSLELGGADTQYF
TGTGCCAGCAGCTTGGAACTAGGGGGGGCAGATACGCAGTATTTT
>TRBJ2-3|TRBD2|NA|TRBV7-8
CASSLPTSGSGVDTQYF
TGTGCCAGCAGCTTACCGACTAGCGGGAGCGGTGTAGATACGCAGTATTTT
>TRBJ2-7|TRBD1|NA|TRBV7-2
CASSLDRDSPYEQYF
TGTGCCAGCAGCTTAGACCGGGACAGCCCCTACGAGCAGTACTTC
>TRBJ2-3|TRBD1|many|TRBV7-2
CASSLRVKSTGETDTQYF
TGTGCCAGCAGCTTAAGGGTTAAATCGACAGGGGAGACAGATACGCAGTATTTT
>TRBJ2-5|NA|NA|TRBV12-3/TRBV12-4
CASSFLGKVEETQYF
TGTGCCAGCAGTTTTCTCGGCAAAGTTGAAGAGACCCAGTACTTC
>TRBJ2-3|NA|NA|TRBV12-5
CASGMRRLDTQYF
TGTGCTAGTGGTATGCGGAGGTTAGATACGCAGTATTTT
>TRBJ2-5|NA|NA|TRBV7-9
CASSSGQTQETQYF
TGTGCCAGCAGCTCGGGCCAGACACAAGAGACCCAGTACTTC
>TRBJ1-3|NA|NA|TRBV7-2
CASSLMVTFSGNTIYF
TGTGCCAGCAGCTTAATGGTCACCTTCTCTGGAAACACCATATATTTT
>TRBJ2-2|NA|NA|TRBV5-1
CASSLGARDGTGELFF
TGCGCCAGCAGCTTGGGAGCCCGGGACGGAACCGGGGAGCTGTTTTTT
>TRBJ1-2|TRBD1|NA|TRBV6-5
CASSSGTGGYTF
TGTGCCAGCAGTTCCGGGACAGGGGGCTACACCTTC
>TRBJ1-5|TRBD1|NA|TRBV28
CASSLRSYRGKNQPQHF
TGTGCCAGCAGTTTAAGGTCCTACAGGGGGAAGAATCAGCCCCAGCATTTT
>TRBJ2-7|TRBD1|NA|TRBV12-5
CASGLGQGDPYEQYF
TGTGCTAGTGGTTTGGGACAGGGGGATCCCTACGAGCAGTACTTC
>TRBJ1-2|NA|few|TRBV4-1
CASSQDSRYGYTF
TGCGCCAGCAGCCAAGATTCTCGCTATGGCTACACCTTC
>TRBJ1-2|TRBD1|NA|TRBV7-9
CASQDRGINYGYTF
TGTGCCAGCCAGGACAGGGGTATTAACTATGGCTACACCTTC
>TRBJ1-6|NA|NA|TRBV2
CASSDDSPLHF
TGTGCCAGCAGTGATGATTCACCCCTCCACTTT
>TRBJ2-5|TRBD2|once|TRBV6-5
CASSRGLAGGGETQYF
TGTGCCAGCAGCCGCGGACTAGCGGGAGGAGGAGAGACCCAGTACTTC
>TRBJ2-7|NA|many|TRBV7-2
CASSLTAGPYEQYF
TGTGCCAGCAGCTTAACGGCTGGCCCCTACGAGCAGTACTTC
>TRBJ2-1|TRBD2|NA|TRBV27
CASSHVGGGGNEQFF
TGTGCCAGCAGTCACGTCGGGGGCGGGGGGAATGAGCAGTTCTTC
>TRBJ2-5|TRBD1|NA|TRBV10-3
CAIARDSQETQYF
TGTGCCATCGCCAGGGACAGCCAAGAGACCCAGTACTTC
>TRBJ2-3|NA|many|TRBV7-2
CASSPRFRTDTQYF
TGTGCCAGCAGCCCTCGTTTCCGGACAGATACGCAGTATTTT
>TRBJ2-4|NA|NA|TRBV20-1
CSASSGNHIQYF
TGCAGTGCTAGCTCTGGGAACCACATTCAGTACTTC
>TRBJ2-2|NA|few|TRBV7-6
CASSTNPDSDFGELFF
TGTGCCAGCAGCACCAACCCGGACAGCGATTTTGGGGAGCTGTTTTTT
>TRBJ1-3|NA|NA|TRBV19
CASSIRDPEAGNTIYF
TGTGCCAGTAGTATAAGGGACCCGGAGGCTGGAAACACCATATATTTT
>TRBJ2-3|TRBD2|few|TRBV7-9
CASGRLAEDTQYF
TGTGCCAGCGGCCGACTAGCGGAAGATACGCAGTATTTT
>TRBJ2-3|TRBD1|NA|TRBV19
CASSARRVNRGTDTQYF
TGTGCCAGTAGTGCCCGTAGAGTGAACAGGGGTACAGATACGCAGTATTTT
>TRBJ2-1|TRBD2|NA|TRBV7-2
CASRLAGATYNEQFF
TGTGCCAGCAGACTAGCGGGGGCAACGTACAATGAGCAGTTCTTC
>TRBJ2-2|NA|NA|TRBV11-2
CASSLPPGEGELFF
TGTGCCAGCAGCCTACCCCCAGGGGAAGGGGAGCTGTTTTTT
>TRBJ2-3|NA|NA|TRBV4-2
CASSQDRVTGEGDTQYF
TGTGCCAGCAGCCAAGATCGGGTGACTGGGGAAGGAGATACGCAGTATTTT
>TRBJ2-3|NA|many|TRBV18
CASSPPSTDTQYF
TGTGCCAGCAGCCCCCCTAGCACAGATACGCAGTATTTT
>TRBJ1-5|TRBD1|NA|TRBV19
CASSNRGLGDQPQHF
TGTGCCAGTAGTAACAGGGGATTGGGAGATCAGCCCCAGCATTTT
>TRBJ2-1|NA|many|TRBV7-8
CASSTRTVVEQFF
TGTGCCAGCAGCACCCGGACAGTTGTTGAGCAGTTCTTC
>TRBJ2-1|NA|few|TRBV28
CASSPRQDSYNEQFF
TGTGCCAGCAGTCCCCGACAGGACTCCTACAATGAGCAGTTCTTC
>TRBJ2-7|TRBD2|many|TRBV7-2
CASSLMGGAGGPYEQYF
TGTGCCAGCAGCCTGATGGGTGGGGCGGGAGGGCCATACGAGCAGTACTTC
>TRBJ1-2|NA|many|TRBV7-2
CASSLQGPANYGYTF
TGTGCCAGCAGCCTCCAGGGGCCCGCTAACTATGGCTACACCTTC
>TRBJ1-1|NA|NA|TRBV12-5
CASVPTLGTEAFF
TGTGCTAGTGTCCCGACCCTGGGGACTGAAGCTTTCTTT
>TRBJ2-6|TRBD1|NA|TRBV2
CASSRDSLGGANVLTF
TGTGCCAGCAGCCGGGACAGCCTTGGAGGGGCCAACGTCCTGACTTTC
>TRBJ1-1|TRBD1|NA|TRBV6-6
CASSYLRTGLGAEAFF
TGTGCCAGCAGTTACCTCCGGACAGGGCTGGGCGCTGAAGCTTTCTTT
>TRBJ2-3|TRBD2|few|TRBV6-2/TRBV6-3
CASTPGGVTDTQYF
TGTGCCAGCACCCCTGGGGGGGTGACAGATACGCAGTATTTT
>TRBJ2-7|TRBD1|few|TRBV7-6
CASSPRPGTGGYEQYF
TGTGCCAGCAGCCCCCGCCCCGGGACAGGGGGCTACGAGCAGTACTTC
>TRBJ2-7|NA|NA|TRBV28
CASSSIPGPRGTEQYF
TGTGCCAGCAGTTCAATTCCGGGACCCCGGGGAACCGAGCAGTACTTC
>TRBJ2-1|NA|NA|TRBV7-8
CASSLAFAGEQFF
TGTGCCAGCAGCTTAGCTTTTGCGGGGGAGCAGTTCTTC
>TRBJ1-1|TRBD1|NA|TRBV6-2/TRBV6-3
CASSYQGASTEAFF
TGTGCCAGCAGTTACCAGGGGGCGAGCACTGAAGCTTTCTTT
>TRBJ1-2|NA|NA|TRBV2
CASLSDRGRGYTF
TGTGCCAGCCTCTCCGACCGGGGGCGCGGCTACACCTTC
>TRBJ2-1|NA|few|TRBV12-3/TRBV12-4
CASSSTGPRVF
TGTGCCAGCAGTTCCACCGGGCCCCGGGTCTTC
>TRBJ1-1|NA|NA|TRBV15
CATRFTGNTEAFF
TGTGCCACCAGATTCACGGGAAACACTGAAGCTTTCTTT